This TCR beta chain was captured by sequencing in a study of blood T cell repertoires in COVID-19. The CDR3 spans 13 residues. CDR1 and CDR2 (germline): MRHNA, SNTAGT. The ends lost 6 bases at V and 4 bases at J; junction bases unmatched: 5. Here immunoSEQ multiplex PCR was the method, and the copy in TCRdb shows in-frame clones only, minus some. The sample carries 35,000 or so clones, approximately 78% recorded once. The rearrangement uses TRBV6-4 and TRBJ1-1; 7 bases fit TRBD1. The sequence was collected from a human donor in a cohort sampled during active or convalescent COVID-19. The donor label of this sample is uncertain. The sequenced sample consisted of peripheral blood. CDR3 DNA: TGTGCCAGCAGCGCGACAGGGCGCACTGAAGCTTTCTTT. Amino acid sequence: CASSATGRTEAFF.